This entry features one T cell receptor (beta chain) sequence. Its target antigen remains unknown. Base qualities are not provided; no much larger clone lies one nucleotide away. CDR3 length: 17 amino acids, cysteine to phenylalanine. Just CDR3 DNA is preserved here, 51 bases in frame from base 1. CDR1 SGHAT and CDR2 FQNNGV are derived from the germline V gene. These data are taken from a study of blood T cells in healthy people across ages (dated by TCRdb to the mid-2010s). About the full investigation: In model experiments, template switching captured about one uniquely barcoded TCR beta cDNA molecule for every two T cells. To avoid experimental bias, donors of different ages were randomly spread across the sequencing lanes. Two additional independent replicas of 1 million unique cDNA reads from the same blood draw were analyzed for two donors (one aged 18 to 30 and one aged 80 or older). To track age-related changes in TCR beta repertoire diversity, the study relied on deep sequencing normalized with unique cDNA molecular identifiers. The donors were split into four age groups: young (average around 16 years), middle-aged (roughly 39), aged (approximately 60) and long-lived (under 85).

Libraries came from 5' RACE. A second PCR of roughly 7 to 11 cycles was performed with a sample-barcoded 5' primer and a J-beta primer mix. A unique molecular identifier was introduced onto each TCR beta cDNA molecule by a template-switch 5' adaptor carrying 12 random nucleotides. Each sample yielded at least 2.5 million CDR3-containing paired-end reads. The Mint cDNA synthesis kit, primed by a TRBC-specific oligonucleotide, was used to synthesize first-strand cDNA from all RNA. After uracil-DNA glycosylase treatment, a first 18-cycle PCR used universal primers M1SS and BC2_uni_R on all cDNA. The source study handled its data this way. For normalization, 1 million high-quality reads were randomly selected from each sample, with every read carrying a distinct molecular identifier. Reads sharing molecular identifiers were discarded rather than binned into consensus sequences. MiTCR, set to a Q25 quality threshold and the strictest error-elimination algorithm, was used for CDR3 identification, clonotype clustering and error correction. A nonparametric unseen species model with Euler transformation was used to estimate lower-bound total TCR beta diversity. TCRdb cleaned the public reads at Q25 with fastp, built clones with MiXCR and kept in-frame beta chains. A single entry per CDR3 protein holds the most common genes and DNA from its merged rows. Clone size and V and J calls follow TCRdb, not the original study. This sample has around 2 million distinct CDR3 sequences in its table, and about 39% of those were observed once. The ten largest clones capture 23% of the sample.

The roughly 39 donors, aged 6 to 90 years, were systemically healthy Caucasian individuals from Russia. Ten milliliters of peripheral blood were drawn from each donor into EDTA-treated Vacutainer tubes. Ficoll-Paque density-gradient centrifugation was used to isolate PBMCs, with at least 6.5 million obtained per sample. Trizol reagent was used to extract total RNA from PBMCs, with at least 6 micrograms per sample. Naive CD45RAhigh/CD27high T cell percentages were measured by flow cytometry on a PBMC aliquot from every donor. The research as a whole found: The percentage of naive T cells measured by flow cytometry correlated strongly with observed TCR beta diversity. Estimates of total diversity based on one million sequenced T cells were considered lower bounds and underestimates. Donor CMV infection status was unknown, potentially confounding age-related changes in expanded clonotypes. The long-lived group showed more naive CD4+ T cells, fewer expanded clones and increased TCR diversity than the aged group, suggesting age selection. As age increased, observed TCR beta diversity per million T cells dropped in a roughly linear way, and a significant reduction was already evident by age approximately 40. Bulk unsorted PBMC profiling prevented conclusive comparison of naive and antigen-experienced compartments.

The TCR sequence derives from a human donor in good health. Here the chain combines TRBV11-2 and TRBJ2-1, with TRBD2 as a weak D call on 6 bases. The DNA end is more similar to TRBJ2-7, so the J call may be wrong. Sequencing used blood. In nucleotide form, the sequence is TGTGCCAGCAGCTTACATTCACTTAGCGGCCAGAGAGGTGAGCAGTACTTC. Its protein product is CASSLHSLSGQRGEQYF.